A single sample gave rise to the 4 T cell receptor beta chains below, sequenced in a study of cytomegalovirus exposure and HLA in healthy donors. PCR used 60 Vbeta primers and 13 Jbeta primers. Here immunoSEQ multiplex PCR was the method, and the copy in TCRdb shows in-frame clones only, minus some. The repertoire holds about 240,000 clones, with about 80% as singletons. The material sequenced was PBMCs. The receptors shown here come from a woman aged 55-69 years in good health and CMV-seropositive.

The chain links TRBV5-1 to TRBJ1-4, with D possibly being TRBD1 (5 bases). CDR1 is SGHRS, CDR2 YFSETQ, per germline. The CDR3 totals 16 residues. V was pared by 5 bases and J by 7 bases, with 21 bases between. The CDR3 DNA sequence: TGCGCCAGCAGAAGAAGGGGCGGGGTTGAGCCTGAAAAACTGTTTTTT. As protein: CASRRRGGVEPEKLFF.

The chain combines TRBV5-1 with TRBJ2-1; D may be TRBD1 (6 bases). Trimming removed 0 bases at V and 4 bases at J, with 17 bases between. Germline values: CDR1 SGHRS, CDR2 YFSETQ. The CDR3 covers 17 residues. CDR3 sequence reads: CASSLERGIHLYNEQFF. CDR3 sequence (DNA): TGCGCCAGCAGCTTGGAGAGGGGGATCCACCTATACAATGAGCAGTTCTTC.

This chain joins TRBV19 and TRBJ1-5, with D unclear. V lost 8 bases, J lost 7 bases, and 15 bases lay in between. CDR1 is LNHDA, CDR2 SQIVND, per germline (reference sequence). There are 13 residues in the CDR3. Written as DNA, the CDR3 is TGTGCCAGTGCTGGAGGGCTAGGGCAGCCCCAGCATTTT. It codes for CASAGGLGQPQHF.

V usage is TRBV5-4 and J usage is TRBJ2-1, with 9 bases matching TRBD1. This CDR3 has 16 amino acids. Trimming at V came to 0 bases and at J to 3 bases, leaving 4 bases not matched to a gene. From germline, CDR1 is SGHNT and CDR2 YYREEE (reference sequence). CDR3 sequence (DNA): TGTGCCAGCAGCTTGGAAGGACAGGGGTTCTACAATGAGCAGTTCTTC. This sequence encodes CASSLEGQGFYNEQFF.